This T cell receptor beta chain was found in a study of tumor and adjacent non-tumor tissue in lung cancer. Study-level findings and limits: Compared with tumor, normal lung showed significantly lower TCR diversity. Top 100 clones took a larger repertoire share in normal lung.

For this clonotype: Its antigen is as yet unknown. A junction boundary mismatches the germline segment, possibly from a read error.

The template was RNA from unsorted bulk tissue. TCRbeta libraries were built with three rounds of nested PCR, modified from ARM-PCR. A single record per CDR3 protein comes from TCRdb applying MiXCR to the multiplex PCR reads. The sample has about 68,000 distinct CDR3 sequences; 50% to 60% are singletons. CDR3 length: 15 residues. The germline CDR1 and CDR2 sequences are SGHDN and FVKESK. The chain uses TRBV14 and TRBJ2-5; 7 bases are shared with TRBD1. This sequence originates from a man aged 45-60 years with non-small cell lung cancer. The sequenced sample consisted of lung tumor tissue. The CDR3 DNA reads as TGTGCCAGCAGCGCCCGGGACAGTCACCAAGAGGCCCAGTACTTC. It codes for CASSARDSHQEAQYF.